This T cell receptor (beta chain) was recorded in a study of T cell responses to AZD1222 COVID-19 vaccine listed by TCRdb under 2021. For the wider study: AZD1222 recipients with second doses at about 4 weeks or about 12 weeks were pooled, because spike-specific TCR depth and breadth did not differ between schedules. A total of about 240 trial participants underwent TCR sequencing, of whom 200 to 220 received two doses of AZD1222 and 26 received two doses of the MenACWY control vaccine. Trial participants were enrolled by age into 18-55, 56-69 and 70-plus year subgroups, with about 150, 28 and 57 TCR-sequenced participants respectively. Summary of the overall study and its limitations: Reportedly, close to half of the unique spike-specific TCRs recognized epitopes lying outside the regions that are mutated in the B.1.351 and B.1.1.7 variants. CD4 TCRs associated with the vaccine covered the entire spike protein, and the dominant responses were in regions 160-218 and 743-854. A significant rise in spike-specific TCR breadth and depth was observed after two AZD1222 doses relative to day 0 and relative to MenACWY recipients. Most participants were white British and females outnumbered males, and the authors suggested that clonal diversity may have been underestimated. Because no day 14 peak-response samples were available, the repertoires could be characterized only after the peak T cell response. Conclusions about previously exposed vaccinees are limited, since just five or six AZD1222 recipients were seropositive for SARS-CoV-2 at baseline. In the small 56-69-year group, the increase in depth fell short of significance, most likely because of low power.

This sample's time point label indicates: baseline before first vaccination. The vaccinee samples were drawn from two UK trials, COV001 and COV002, one of which was a single-blind randomized controlled phase 2/3 trial testing AZD1222 (ChAdOx1 nCoV-19) in healthy adults. Trial participant PBMC samples were collected at day 0 and day 28 after the second dose for TCRbeta chain sequencing. Remarks on this clone: Its antigen remains undetermined. No much larger clone exists at a distance of one base, and base qualities are not known.

The CDR3 regions of human TCRbeta chains were subjected to immunosequencing. From the authors' description of their analysis: Repertoire TCRs were checked for matches against a reference library of SARS-CoV-2-specific TCRs that had been generated using the MIRA antigen-specificity platform. Breadth was defined as the fraction of unique TCRs that were SARS-CoV-2-associated. Depth was defined as the fraction of total T cells that were SARS-CoV-2-associated. Using the MIRA data, every spike-specific TCR was mapped to the spike region that the TCR reacted to and assigned to either a CD4 or a CD8 class. Log10-transformed breadth and depth values were compared by one-way ANOVA with Sidak's multiple comparisons tests. The clones in this table, taken by TCRdb from immuneACCESS, are in-frame only. Not every clone is retained; where verified, under half of the shortfall comes from an unresolved V gene, and the cause of the rest is unknown. V, J and clone size are those of that table, while D and trimming were read from the DNA. The sample table shows 90,000 to 120,000 clones, and about 88% are seen once. The leading ten clones occupy around 15% of the sample.

The CDR3 numbers 14 residues from cysteine through phenylalanine. Only CDR3 DNA is held: 42 bases, read in frame from base 1. The junction shows trimming of 4 bases on V and 5 bases on J, and the gene matches do not reach 5 bases of it. Looking up the germline V gene yields CDR1 LGHNT and CDR2 FRNRAP. The sequence links TRBV12-5 to TRBJ2-5; 9 bases in between match TRBD1. The TCR comes from an adult in good health. The sequences come from peripheral blood, collected on day 0 of AZD1222 vaccination. This receptor carries the CDR3 CASGSPDRGETQYF. The DNA is as follows: TGTGCTAGTGGTTCCCCTGACAGGGGGGAGACCCAGTACTTC.